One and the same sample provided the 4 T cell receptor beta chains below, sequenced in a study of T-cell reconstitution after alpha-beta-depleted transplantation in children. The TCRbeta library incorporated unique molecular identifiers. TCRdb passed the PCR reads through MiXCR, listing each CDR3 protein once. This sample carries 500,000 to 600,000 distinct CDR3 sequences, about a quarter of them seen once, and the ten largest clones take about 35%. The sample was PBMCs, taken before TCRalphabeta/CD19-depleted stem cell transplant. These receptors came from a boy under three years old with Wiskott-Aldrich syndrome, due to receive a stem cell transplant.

Written as DNA, the CDR3 is TGTGCCAGCAGTTTATCAGGTCCGCCCGCAGGCCATGAGACCCAGTACTTC. It is translated as CASSLSGPPAGHETQYF. This rearrangement joins TRBV27 to TRBJ2-5; D not certain. This CDR3 region has 17 residues. Trimming removed 0 bases from V and 5 bases from J, with 19 bases in between. Germline V gives CDR1 MNHEY, CDR2 SMNVEV (reference sequence).

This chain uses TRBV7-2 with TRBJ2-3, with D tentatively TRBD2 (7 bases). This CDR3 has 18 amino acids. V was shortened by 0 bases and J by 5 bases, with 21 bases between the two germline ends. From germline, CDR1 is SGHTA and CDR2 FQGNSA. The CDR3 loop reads CASSLARRGGIVGDTQYF. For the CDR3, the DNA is TGTGCCAGCAGCTTAGCCCGGAGGGGGGGGATAGTGGGAGATACGCAGTATTTT.

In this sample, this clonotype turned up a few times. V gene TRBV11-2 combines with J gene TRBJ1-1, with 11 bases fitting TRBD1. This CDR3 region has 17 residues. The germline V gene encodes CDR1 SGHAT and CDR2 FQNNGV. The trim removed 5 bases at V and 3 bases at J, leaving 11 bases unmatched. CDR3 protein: CASSLGTGGNRYTEAFF. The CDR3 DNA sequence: TGTGCCAGCAGCCTCGGGACAGGGGGAAATAGGTACACTGAAGCTTTCTTT.

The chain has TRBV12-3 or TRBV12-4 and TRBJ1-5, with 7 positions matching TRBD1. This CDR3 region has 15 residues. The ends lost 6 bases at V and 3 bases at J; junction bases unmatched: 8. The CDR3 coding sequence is TGTGCCAGCAGGAGACAGGGAAACTTCAATCAGCCCCAGCATTTT. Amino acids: CASRRQGNFNQPQHF.